A single sample is the source of the 17 T cell receptor beta chains below, sequenced in a study of blood T cell repertoires in COVID-19 (dated by TCRdb to the early 2020s). Receptor amplification or capture employed the immunoSEQ multiplex PCR assay. The clones in this table, taken by TCRdb from immuneACCESS, are in-frame only. Not every clone is retained; where verified, under half of the shortfall comes from an unresolved V gene, and the cause of the rest is unknown. In this sample the table shows around 470,000 clones, 85% to 90% of which occur a single time. The ten largest clones add up to around 0.92% of the sample. The sample comprised peripheral blood. These receptors all stem from a man aged 18 to 30 with COVID-19, enrolled during active disease.

V is TRBV19 and J is TRBJ2-7; perhaps TRBD1 as D (5 bases). This CDR3 region has 12 residues. Germline V gives CDR1 LNHDA, CDR2 SQIVND (reference sequence). The V end was cut by 6 bases, the J end by 8 bases, with 14 bases between. CDR3 sequence (DNA): TGTGCCAGTAGCAGGGCGGATGGAAAGCAGTACTTC. Amino acid sequence: CASSRADGKQYF. The complete variable domain, with remaining parts taken from reference TRBV19 and TRBJ2-7, reads DGGITQSPKYLFRKEGQNVTLSCEQNLNHDAMYWYRQDPGQGLRLIYYSQIVNDFQKGDIAEGYSVSREKKESFPLTVTSAQKNPTAFYLCASSRADGKQYFGPGTRLTVT.

This chain links TRBV27 with TRBJ2-1; 10 bases map to TRBD2. The CDR3 has 14 residues. J was trimmed by 4 bases and V by 6 bases; bases with no gene match: 3. Looked up from germline, CDR1 is MNHEY and CDR2 is SMNVEV (reference sequence). The CDR3 reads CASRTSGTYNEQFF. The CDR3 DNA follows: TGTGCCAGCAGAACTAGCGGGACGTACAATGAGCAGTTCTTC.

The chain uses TRBV6-2 or TRBV6-3 and TRBJ2-1; D is undetermined. The CDR3 is 12 amino acids. Germline V gene sequence: CDR1 MNHEY, CDR2 SVGEGT. Deletions cut 6 bases from V and 4 bases from J, with 7 bases between. CDR3 DNA sequence: TGTGCCAGCAGCCTTTCTTACAATGAGCAGTTCTTC. Translation: CASSLSYNEQFF.

The chain has TRBV19 and TRBJ1-5; D may be TRBD1 (5 bases). CDR1 is LNHDA and CDR2 is SQIVND in the germline V gene (reference sequence). Trimming took off 8 bases at V and 4 bases at J, with 12 bases between the two ends. CDR3 length: 13 residues. The CDR3 spells CASGLGGNQPQHF. CDR3 nucleotide sequence: TGTGCCAGTGGCCTCGGGGGGAATCAGCCCCAGCATTTT.

The table lists this clone with a count of one. This sequence joins TRBV5-1 and TRBJ1-1, with 7 bases that match TRBD1. This CDR3 region has 16 residues. Per germline, CDR1 SGHRS and CDR2 YFSETQ. V shed 5 bases, J shed 2 bases, and the junction held 12 bases outside the gene matches. In DNA form, the CDR3 reads TGCGCCAGCAGAATAACATCAGGGGGACCTAACACTGAAGCTTTCTTT. It codes for CASRITSGGPNTEAFF.

The chain joins TRBV12-5 to TRBJ1-2; D unclear. The CDR3 is 14 residues long. V was clipped by 1 base and J by 4 bases, with 10 bases between them. Germline values: CDR1 LGHNT, CDR2 FRNRAP. CDR3 bases: TGTGCTAGTGGTTTGGGTCCCGTCAGCTATGGCTACACCTTC. Translating gives CASGLGPVSYGYTF.

This clone was counted between two and nine times. The gene calls are TRBV14 and TRBJ1-2; TRBD1 matches at 7 bases. The V and J ends lost 6 bases and 7 bases, in that order; junction bases with no gene match: 5. Germline V gene lookup returns CDR1 SGHDN and CDR2 FVKESK. The CDR3 is made up of 12 amino acids. The CDR3 nucleotides read TGTGCCAGCAGGAACCAGGGGGGTGGCTACACCTTC. This encodes CASRNQGGGYTF.

The chain uses TRBV4-1 and TRBJ1-3; D not resolved. This CDR3 is built from 14 residues. With 1 base removed from V and 4 bases from J, the gap between germline ends came to 8 bases. CDR1 and CDR2 (germline): MGHRA, YSYEKL. The CDR3 region has the DNA TGCGCCAGCAGCCAAGCGGCGGAAGGAAACACCATATATTTT. It specifies CASSQAAEGNTIYF.

This clone was recorded at least ten times. This rearrangement joins TRBV4-2 to TRBJ2-7; 9 nucleotides agree with TRBD2. Germline values: CDR1 LGHNA, CDR2 YNFKEQ. The CDR3 has 16 amino acids. V shed 0 bases, J shed 7 bases, and the junction held 10 bases outside the gene matches. DNA for the CDR3: TGTGCCAGCAGCCAAGATGAATCTAGCGGGGTATGGGAGCAGTACTTC. Translated, it gives CASSQDESSGVWEQYF.

About this clone: At one boundary the junction diverges from the germline segment, which might be a read error. The chain links TRBV12-3 or TRBV12-4 to TRBJ1-5, with D perhaps TRBD1 (5 bases). CDR3 length: 13 amino acids. The CDR3 region has the DNA TGTGCCAGCAGATTAGACAGTTATCAGCCCCAGCATTTT. It is translated as CASRLDSYQPQHF.

The J gene is TRBJ2-1, the V gene TRBV11-3, with D maybe TRBD1 (6 bases). The CDR3 contains 13 residues. Germline loops: CDR1 SGHNT, CDR2 YENEEA. V gave up 5 bases and J gave up 7 bases, with 12 bases separating them. CDR3 nucleotide sequence: TGTGCCAGCAGCCCGACAGGTTTGAATGAGCAGTTCTTC. The encoded protein is CASSPTGLNEQFF.

This rearrangement joins TRBV11-2 to TRBJ2-2; D possibly corresponds to TRBD2 (6 bases). This CDR3 has 15 residues. The V gene's germline CDR1 is SGHAT and CDR2 FQNNGV. V was clipped by 5 bases and J by 4 bases, with 14 bases between them. CDR3 amino acids: CASSETGVSTGELFF. As DNA, the CDR3 is TGTGCCAGCAGCGAGACGGGGGTGTCCACCGGGGAGCTGTTTTTT.

This clone was recorded once. The CDR3 DNA follows: TGTGCCAGCAGCCCAACCGACAGGGGATACACCGGGGAGCTGTTTTTT. It translates to CASSPTDRGYTGELFF. The chain joins TRBV5-6 to TRBJ2-2; 8 positions match TRBD1. This CDR3 is built from 16 residues. Per the germline V gene, CDR1 is SGHDT and CDR2 is YYEEEE. Unmatched junction bases numbered 8, after V lost 4 bases and J lost 3 bases.

V and J are TRBV19 and TRBJ2-6; D is unclear. Looked up from germline, CDR1 is LNHDA and CDR2 is SQIVND (reference sequence). The length of the CDR3 is 16 residues. The V end was cut by 2 bases, the J end by 2 bases, with 10 bases between. In nucleotides, the CDR3 is TGTGCCAGTAGTATATGGGCAGGCGCTGGGGCCAACGTCCTGACTTTC. Amino acids: CASSIWAGAGANVLTF.

The rearrangement uses TRBV5-1 and TRBJ2-5; no firm D call. Trimming stripped 0 bases from V and 1 base from J, with 16 bases between. This CDR3 is 17 amino acids long. From germline, CDR1 is SGHRS and CDR2 YFSETQ. CDR3 DNA sequence: TGCGCCAGCAGCTTGGAGAGCGCGTTCGTGGGCCAAGAGACCCAGTACTTC. Translation: CASSLESAFVGQETQYF. The complete variable domain, with remaining parts taken from reference TRBV5-1 and TRBJ2-5, reads KAGVTQTPRYLIKTRGQQVTLSCSPISGHRSVSWYQQTPGQGLQFLFEYFSETQRNKGNFPGRFSGRQFSNSRSEMNVSTLELGDSALYLCASSLESAFVGQETQYFGPGTRLLVL.

This chain links TRBV3-1 (or the pseudogene TRBV3-2) with TRBJ2-5; D uncertain. The ends were cut back, 3 bases at V and 3 bases at J, with 8 bases in the middle. The CDR3 covers 13 residues. The germline V gene has CDR1 LGHDT and CDR2 YNNKEL (reference sequence). The CDR3 DNA is TGTGCCAGCAGCCAGGGTCTAGAAGAGACCCAGTACTTC. It codes for CASSQGLEETQYF.

This rearrangement joins TRBV19 to TRBJ1-1; D is perhaps TRBD1 (6 bases). The CDR3 runs to 13 residues. Trimming took off 8 bases at V and 1 base at J, with 11 bases between the two ends. Germline assignment: CDR1 LNHDA and CDR2 SQIVND (reference sequence). CDR3 bases: TGTGCCAGTGGAAAGGACAGGAACACTGAAGCTTTCTTT. Its protein product is CASGKDRNTEAFF.